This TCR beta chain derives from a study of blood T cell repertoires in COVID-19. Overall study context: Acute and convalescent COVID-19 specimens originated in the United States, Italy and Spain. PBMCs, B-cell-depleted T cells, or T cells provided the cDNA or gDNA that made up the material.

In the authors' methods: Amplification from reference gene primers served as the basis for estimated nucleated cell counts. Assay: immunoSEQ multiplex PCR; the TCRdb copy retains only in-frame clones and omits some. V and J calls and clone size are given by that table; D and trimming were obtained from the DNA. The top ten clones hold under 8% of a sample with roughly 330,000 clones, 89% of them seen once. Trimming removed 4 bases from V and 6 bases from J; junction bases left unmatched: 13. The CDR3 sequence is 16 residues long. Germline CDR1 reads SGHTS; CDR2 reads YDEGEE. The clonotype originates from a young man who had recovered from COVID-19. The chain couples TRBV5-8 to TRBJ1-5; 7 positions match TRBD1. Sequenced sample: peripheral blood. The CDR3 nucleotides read TGTGCCAGCAGCGGGTGGGGGACAGTCACGGGTCAGCCCCAGCATTTT. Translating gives CASSGWGTVTGQPQHF.